A single sample gave rise to the 8 T cell receptor beta chains below, sequenced in a study of cytomegalovirus exposure and HLA in healthy donors. The table came from immunoSEQ multiplex PCR; TCRdb's copy has only in-frame clones and leaves some out. The table shows roughly 56,000 clones, with about 95% occurring only once. The source material was PBMCs. Every receptor here comes from a man aged 18 to 29 in good health and CMV-seronegative.

CDR3 sequence reads: CASRRDGGNQPQHF. DNA for the CDR3: TGTGCCAGCAGGCGAGACGGGGGCAATCAGCCCCAGCATTTT. J is TRBJ1-5 and V is TRBV7-9; D gene ambiguous. This CDR3 is 14 amino acids long. Trimming took off 6 bases at V and 2 bases at J, with 11 bases between the two ends. CDR1 and CDR2 from the germline V gene are SEHNR and FQNEAQ (reference sequence).

This chain uses TRBV29-1 with TRBJ2-5, with D possibly being TRBD1 (6 bases). V dropped 4 bases and J dropped 1 base, with 16 bases sitting between them. This CDR3 spans 15 amino acids. Germline CDR1 and CDR2: SQVTM and ANQGSEA. CDR3 sequence: CSVAPRDTLQETQYF. CDR3 bases: TGCAGCGTTGCCCCCCGGGACACCCTCCAAGAGACCCAGTACTTC.

The CDR3 loop reads CASSPAGGRTDTQYF. The CDR3 nucleotides read TGTGCCAGCAGTCCAGCGGGAGGGCGGACAGATACGCAGTATTTT. The gene calls are TRBV6-5 and TRBJ2-3, with 10 bases fitting TRBD2. CDR1 is MNHEY, CDR2 SVGAGI, per germline. This CDR3 contains 15 residues. V lost 5 bases and J lost 3; bases outside the gene matches: 5.

CDR3 nucleotide sequence: TGTGCCAGTAGTATAGCACAGGGGGCGAGCGGGGCCAACGTCCTGACTTTC. Translating gives CASSIAQGASGANVLTF. The chain uses TRBV19 and TRBJ2-6; 9 nucleotides agree with TRBD1. The CDR3 is 17 amino acids. The J segment lost 4 bases and the V segment lost 1 base, leaving 5 bases of the junction unmatched. Germline CDR1 reads LNHDA; CDR2 reads SQIVND (reference sequence).

V is TRBV4-1 and J is TRBJ2-5, with 7 bases that match TRBD2. The V gene's germline CDR1 is MGHRA and CDR2 YSYEKL. The ends lost 0 bases at V and 1 base at J; junction bases unmatched: 2. The CDR3 runs to 15 residues. The CDR3 DNA sequence: TGCGCCAGCAGCCAAGACGGGACTATCCAAGAGACCCAGTACTTC. It is translated as CASSQDGTIQETQYF.

This chain links TRBV9 with TRBJ1-4, with TRBD1 matching 10 bases. Trimming took 2 bases from V and 8 from J; bases not matched to a gene: 6. The CDR3 loop spans 15 amino acids. In germline, CDR1 is SGDLS, CDR2 YYNGEE. The CDR3 region is CASSVSGTGVEKLFF. CDR3 bases: TGTGCCAGCAGCGTGTCCGGGACAGGGGTAGAAAAACTGTTTTTT.

In its sample, this clone was seen a few times. The chain joins TRBV5-4 to TRBJ2-7; 14 nucleotides match TRBD2. V gave up 5 bases and J gave up 5 bases; unmatched junction bases: 9. Looked up from germline, CDR1 is SGHNT and CDR2 is YYREEE (reference sequence). The CDR3 loop spans 16 amino acids. The CDR3 bases are TGTGCCAGCAGGTTTGGGACTAGCGGGAGTAGGGACGAGCAGTACTTC. This sequence encodes CASRFGTSGSRDEQYF.

The V call is TRBV11-3, the J call TRBJ1-1; D may be TRBD1 (6 bases). The CDR3 spans 14 residues. Trimming shortened V by 3 bases and J by 1 base, and 9 bases separated the two germline ends. Germline CDR1 reads SGHNT; CDR2 reads YENEEA. The CDR3 DNA sequence: TGTGCCAGCAGCTTGGGACACGGGAACACTGAAGCTTTCTTT. Translated, it gives CASSLGHGNTEAFF. The complete variable domain, with remaining parts taken from reference TRBV11-3 and TRBJ1-1, reads EAGVVQSPRYKIIEKKQPVAFWCNPISGHNTLYWYLQNLGQGPELLIRYENEEAVDDSQLPKDRFSAERLKGVDSTLKIQPAELGDSAVYLCASSLGHGNTEAFFGQGTRLTVV.